A selection of T cell receptor beta chains follows, all from one sample in a study of CD8 T cells in Susac syndrome. TCRdb re-called the immunoSEQ multiplex PCR reads through MiXCR, storing one row per CDR3 protein. The data show roughly 80,000 distinct CDR3 sequences, around 94% seen once. The source material was CD8+ T cells from PBMCs. Receptors were obtained from a human donor with Susac syndrome. Each CDR3 is given with its conserved first and last residue. Fields, in order: V gene, CDR3 length, J gene, D gene, clone size, CDR3 DNA, CDR3 protein. D genes are given only for firm matches. Size values are once, few and many counts, or a class for expanded clones, and some rows have none.

V: TRBV6-1
length: 16
J: TRBJ1-5
D: .
size: .
DNA: TGTGCCAGCAGGCAGGGAAGTCTACCGGGCAATCAGCCCCAGCATTTT
CDR3: CASRQGSLPGNQPQHF

V: TRBV28
length: 14
J: TRBJ2-7
D: .
size: .
DNA: TGTGCCAGCAGTCCTCCTCAGGTTTCCTACGAGCAGTACTTC
CDR3: CASSPPQVSYEQYF

V: TRBV20-1
length: 14
J: TRBJ2-7
D: .
size: .
DNA: TGCAGTGCTAGAGAGGCTCCGGGGTCGGACGAGCAGTACTTC
CDR3: CSAREAPGSDEQYF

V: TRBV19
length: 15
J: TRBJ2-7
D: .
size: .
DNA: TGTGCCAGTAGTCCGGCGGGCGGGTCGACTTACGAGCAGTACTTC
CDR3: CASSPAGGSTYEQYF

V: TRBV5-1
length: 15
J: TRBJ2-5
D: .
size: .
DNA: TGCGCCAGCAGCCCGGAAGCGGGCCGCCGAGAGACCCAGTACTTC
CDR3: CASSPEAGRRETQYF

V: TRBV9
length: 15
J: TRBJ2-7
D: .
size: .
DNA: TGTGCCAGCAGCGGGGGACTGCATAGCTCCTACGAGCAGTACTTC
CDR3: CASSGGLHSSYEQYF

V: TRBV27
length: 15
J: TRBJ1-5
D: .
size: once
DNA: TGTGCCAGCAGCTGGGGGCAGGGGAGCAATCAGCCCCAGCATTTT
CDR3: CASSWGQGSNQPQHF

V: TRBV2
length: 10
J: TRBJ2-1
D: .
size: .
DNA: TGTGCCAGCAGTGACTATGAGCAGTTCTTC
CDR3: CASSDYEQFF

V: TRBV4-1
length: 14
J: TRBJ2-5
D: TRBD1
size: .
DNA: TGCGCCAGCAGCGTTCTACAGGGGCCAGAGACCCAGTACTTC
CDR3: CASSVLQGPETQYF

V: TRBV27
length: 13
J: TRBJ1-1
D: TRBD1
size: .
DNA: TGTGCCAGCAGGCCTATTGACAGGGGCGAAGCTTTCTTT
CDR3: CASRPIDRGEAFF

V: TRBV7-9
length: 14
J: TRBJ1-1
D: TRBD1
size: once
DNA: TGTGCCAGCAGGGACAGGAGGGCGAACACTGAAGCTTTCTTT
CDR3: CASRDRRANTEAFF

V: TRBV10-3
length: 14
J: TRBJ2-7
D: TRBD1
size: .
DNA: TGTGCCATCGCCGGGACAGAAGACTCCTACGAGCAGTACTTC
CDR3: CAIAGTEDSYEQYF

V: TRBV2
length: 12
J: TRBJ1-1
D: .
size: .
DNA: TGTGCCAGCGAAGGGGGGGGCACTGAAGCTTTCTTT
CDR3: CASEGGGTEAFF

V: TRBV7-9
length: 14
J: TRBJ2-5
D: .
size: .
DNA: TGTGCCAGCAGCTTAGCACAGTCCAGAGAGACCCAGTACTTC
CDR3: CASSLAQSRETQYF

V: TRBV7-2
length: 16
J: TRBJ2-5
D: TRBD2
size: once
DNA: TGTGCCAGCAGCTCCTTAGCGGGGGGGCCTCAAGAGACCCAGTACTTC
CDR3: CASSSLAGGPQETQYF

V: TRBV9
length: 15
J: TRBJ2-5
D: .
size: .
DNA: TGTGCCAGCAGCGTAGTGGCCAGTCATAAAGAGACCCAGTACTTC
CDR3: CASSVVASHKETQYF

V: TRBV20-1
length: 16
J: TRBJ2-1
D: .
size: few
DNA: TGCAGTGCTAGGATTTTAACAGGGAAGGCACACAATGAGCAGTTCTTC
CDR3: CSARILTGKAHNEQFF

V: TRBV27
length: 14
J: TRBJ2-7
D: TRBD2
size: .
DNA: TGTGCCAGCAGTCCCCTGGGGGGGGCCTACGAGCAGTACTTC
CDR3: CASSPLGGAYEQYF

V: TRBV9
length: 17
J: TRBJ2-1
D: TRBD2
size: .
DNA: TGTGCCAGCAGCCTAAATAAAGGGGCTAGCGGGGGAGGTGAGCAGTTCTTC
CDR3: CASSLNKGASGGGEQFF

V: TRBV6-2/TRBV6-3
length: 14
J: TRBJ2-7
D: .
size: .
DNA: TGTGCCAGCAGTTACTCGGGGGTAGACTACGAGCAGTACTTC
CDR3: CASSYSGVDYEQYF

V: TRBV27
length: 13
J: TRBJ2-2
D: .
size: .
DNA: TGTGCCAGCGGGGGCCTGAACACCGGGGAGCTGTTTTTT
CDR3: CASGGLNTGELFF

V: TRBV5-1
length: 13
J: TRBJ2-7
D: TRBD1
size: .
DNA: TGCGCCAGCAGCCCAGGGACAGCCTACGAGCAGTACTTC
CDR3: CASSPGTAYEQYF

V: TRBV24-1
length: 14
J: TRBJ2-1
D: .
size: .
DNA: TGTGCCACCAGTGAGGTAATTGGGGCCAATGAGCAGTTCTTC
CDR3: CATSEVIGANEQFF

V: TRBV30
length: 14
J: TRBJ2-3
D: .
size: .
DNA: TGTGCCTGGACCCCTCCATACAAAACAGATACGCAGTATTTT
CDR3: CAWTPPYKTDTQYF

V: TRBV29-1
length: 16
J: TRBJ1-2
D: TRBD1
size: .
DNA: TGCAGCGTCCCCCCACCGGGGACAGGGGCCCTCTATGGCTACACCTTC
CDR3: CSVPPPGTGALYGYTF

V: TRBV12-3/TRBV12-4
length: 14
J: TRBJ2-5
D: .
size: .
DNA: TGTGCCAGCAGTTTATATAAGGAATTGGAGACCCAGTACTTC
CDR3: CASSLYKELETQYF